This T cell receptor (beta chain) was recorded in a study of response to subunit inactivated influenza vaccine. Findings of the study overall: Only a handful of new T cells, the authors suggested, are recruited with each seasonal influenza vaccination.

Using its own MiXCR run on the RT-PCR reads, TCRdb lists one record per CDR3 protein. The sample comprises about 650,000 distinct CDR3 sequences, approximately 14% of which are singletons, and around 10% rests with the top ten. This clonotype has only a few counts. Its antigen remains unidentified. V lost 3 bases and J 7 bases, leaving 10 bases between the germline ends. The CDR3 loop spans 12 amino acids. Germline CDR1 reads DFQATT; CDR2 reads SNEGSKA (reference sequence). The source material was PBMCs from blood, sampled 11 to 12 days after vaccination. The receptor was derived from a man between 50 and 59 years old who received an inactivated influenza vaccine. This rearrangement joins TRBV20-1 to TRBJ1-5; D gene uncertain. CDR3 protein: CSASGVSQPQHF. For the CDR3, the DNA is TGCAGTGCTAGTGGGGTTTCGCAGCCCCAGCATTTT.